Below are 24 T cell receptor beta chains sequenced from a single sample in a study of T cell repertoires in cytomegalovirus infection. TCRdb re-called the reads with MiXCR, one entry per CDR3 protein. Counted here are approximately 700,000 distinct CDR3 sequences, 35% to 45% occurring once; the ten biggest clones make up 2.5% to 3%. The source material was PBMCs. The source is a human donor in good health (CMV status not recorded). Some clones in this sample may be carry-over from other donors' samples.

This clonotype turned up a few times. The V call is TRBV7-2, the J call TRBJ2-7, with unresolved D. This CDR3 has 16 residues. V was cut by 1 base and J by 7 bases, with 20 bases left in between. Germline values: CDR1 SGHTA, CDR2 FQGNSA. CDR3 coding DNA: TGTGCCAGCAGCTTAGAGGGCAGTGTGTGGAAGATAGAGCAGTACTTC. Translation: CASSLEGSVWKIEQYF.

The chain joins TRBV6-6 to TRBJ1-4; D unclear. CDR3 length equals 15 residues. The V and J ends lost 0 bases and 4 bases respectively, with 9 bases between them. The germline V gene encodes CDR1 MNHNY and CDR2 SVGAGI (reference sequence). CDR3 DNA sequence: TGTGCCAGCAGTTACTCGAAGAGGGATAATGAAAAACTGTTTTTT. Translating gives CASSYSKRDNEKLFF.

The chain uses TRBV10-3 and TRBJ2-5; the D is unclear. The CDR3 has 17 residues. V was trimmed by 3 bases and J by 4 bases, leaving 21 bases between them. Germline V gene sequence: CDR1 ENHRY, CDR2 SYGVKD. Here the CDR3 reads CAISDPMTGDTAETQYF. Written as DNA, the CDR3 is TGTGCCATCAGTGATCCTATGACTGGGGATACGGCAGAGACCCAGTACTTC.

The genes are TRBV6-5 and TRBJ2-2, with D maybe TRBD2 (7 bases). This CDR3 is built from 14 residues. V lost 5 bases to trimming and J lost 6 bases, with 13 bases between them. Germline V gene data show CDR1 as MNHEY and CDR2 as SVGAGI. This CDR3 reads CASSTPGGAGELFF. The CDR3, as DNA: TGTGCCAGCAGTACCCCGGGGGGCGCCGGGGAGCTGTTTTTT.

This clonotype has only one observation. In nucleotides, the CDR3 is TGTGCCAGCAGCGTACTGGCAGAGCGCACAGATACGCAGTATTTT. The encoded protein is CASSVLAERTDTQYF. The rearrangement links TRBV27 to TRBJ2-3, with unresolved D. This CDR3 comprises 15 residues. V dropped 6 bases and J dropped 1 base, with 14 bases sitting between them. CDR1 is MNHEY, CDR2 SMNVEV, per germline (reference sequence).

This clonotype was found many times. The chain is built from TRBV7-8 and TRBJ1-4, with TRBD1 matching over 7 bases. The CDR3 is 15 residues long. From germline, CDR1 is SGHVS and CDR2 FQNEAQ. V lost 1 base to trimming and J lost 2 bases; unmatched junction nucleotides: 1. The CDR3 DNA follows: TGTGCCAGCAGCTTAGAACAGGGGACTAATGAAAAACTGTTTTTT. It encodes CASSLEQGTNEKLFF.

This rearrangement joins TRBV5-1 to TRBJ1-6, with a possible D match to TRBD1 (5 bases). The CDR3 loop spans 18 amino acids. The V end was cut by 4 bases, the J end by 0 bases, with 17 bases between. Germline CDR1 SGHRS, CDR2 YFSETQ. DNA of the CDR3: TGCGCCAGCAGCAAGGAGGGGTTCGCAGACTCCTATAATTCACCCCTCCACTTT. Its translation: CASSKEGFADSYNSPLHF.

This clonotype was found many times. V and J are TRBV7-6 and TRBJ2-1; 8 bases align to TRBD2. Trimming removed 1 base from V and 0 bases from J; junction bases left unmatched: 8. CDR3 length: 18 residues. CDR1 and CDR2 from the germline V gene are SGHVS and FNYEAQ. CDR3 DNA: TGTGCCAGCAGCTTAGAAAGGGGCGGGAGGTCCTCCTACAATGAGCAGTTCTTC. As protein: CASSLERGGRSSYNEQFF.

This chain joins TRBV10-3 and TRBJ1-5; TRBD1 matches at 7 bases. V was clipped by 2 bases and J by 4 bases; unmatched bases: 5. Germline V gives CDR1 ENHRY, CDR2 SYGVKD. The CDR3 has 15 residues. CDR3 loop: CAISETTGTNQPQHF. The CDR3 DNA is TGTGCCATCAGTGAGACGACAGGGACTAATCAGCCCCAGCATTTT.

This chain joins TRBV25-1 and TRBJ2-1; 8 bases map to TRBD2. Per germline, CDR1 MGHDK and CDR2 SYGVNS. The CDR3 length is 15 residues. J was trimmed by 3 bases and V by 4 bases; bases with no gene match: 5. The CDR3 sequence is CASSGGLVFYNEQFF. Here the CDR3 DNA reads TGTGCCAGCAGTGGGGGACTAGTGTTCTACAATGAGCAGTTCTTC.

The chain carries TRBV5-1 and TRBJ1-4; no definite D call. CDR1 and CDR2 (germline): SGHRS, YFSETQ. Trimming removed 1 base from V and 5 bases from J, with 3 bases in between. The CDR3 consists of 12 residues. DNA of the CDR3: TGCGCCAGCAGCTTGATGAATGAAAAACTGTTTTTT. This encodes CASSLMNEKLFF.

This clonotype was detected only a few times. The rearrangement links TRBV4-1 to TRBJ1-6, with 7 positions matching TRBD1. V shed 4 bases and J 7 bases; nucleotides not matched to a gene: 7. Germline V gene lookup returns CDR1 MGHRA and CDR2 YSYEKL. The CDR3 extends over 15 amino acids. This chain's CDR3 is CASSRGDRENSPLHF. The CDR3 region has the DNA TGCGCCAGCAGCCGCGGAGACAGGGAAAATTCACCCCTCCACTTT.

The chain is built from TRBV7-9 and TRBJ1-1; 7 nucleotides match TRBD1. Germline V gene sequence: CDR1 SEHNR, CDR2 FQNEAQ (reference sequence). This CDR3 is 17 amino acids long. Losses at the gene ends were 4 bases for V and 0 bases for J; bases not matched to a gene: 11. The CDR3 is CASSSPSGGALNTEAFF. DNA of the CDR3: TGTGCCAGCAGCTCTCCCTCAGGGGGTGCTTTGAACACTGAAGCTTTCTTT.

This rearrangement joins TRBV28 to TRBJ1-2; a possible D gene is TRBD1 (6 bases). V lost 6 bases, J lost 8 bases, and 13 bases lay in between. The CDR3 has 12 amino acids. In germline, CDR1 is MDHEN, CDR2 SYDVKM. The CDR3 DNA reads as TGTGCCAGCAGAAACAGGGCGGGAGGCTACACCTTC. Amino acid sequence: CASRNRAGGYTF.

This clonotype has at least ten counts. This chain joins TRBV28 and TRBJ1-2; D may be TRBD1 (6 bases). This CDR3 contains 12 residues. Trimming removed 5 bases at V and 9 bases at J, with 13 bases between. Germline lookup yields CDR1 MDHEN and CDR2 SYDVKM. CDR3 coding DNA: TGTGCCAGCAGTCAACAGGGTACGAGCTACACCTTC. Protein sequence: CASSQQGTSYTF.

The gene calls are TRBV6-6 and TRBJ1-5; the D gene is possibly TRBD1 (6 bases). CDR3 length equals 13 residues. V lost 2 bases and J lost 9, with 11 bases in between. CDR1 is MNHNY, CDR2 SVGAGI, per germline (reference sequence). CDR3 amino acids: CASSYEGEGPQHF. CDR3 nucleotides: TGTGCCAGCAGTTACGAGGGGGAGGGGCCCCAGCATTTT.

This clonotype has only a few counts. V is TRBV7-2 and J is TRBJ2-3, with TRBD2 matching 8 bases. Germline loops: CDR1 SGHTA, CDR2 FQGNSA. The ends lost 6 bases at V and 4 bases at J; junction bases unmatched: 3. The CDR3 is 13 residues long. CDR3 amino acids: CASRYSGADTQYF. CDR3 coding DNA: TGTGCCAGCAGGTATAGCGGGGCAGATACGCAGTATTTT.

CDR3 in amino acids: CAISEPAGEGTEAFF. The CDR3 region has the DNA TGTGCCATCAGTGAGCCCGCGGGCGAGGGCACTGAAGCTTTCTTT. This sequence joins TRBV10-3 and TRBJ1-1; D call uncertain. The CDR3 covers 15 residues. From germline, CDR1 is ENHRY and CDR2 SYGVKD. Trimming cost V 2 bases and J 4 bases, with 14 bases left between them.

The J gene is TRBJ2-3, the V gene TRBV20-1, with TRBD2 matching over 8 bases. Per germline, CDR1 DFQATT and CDR2 SNEGSKA (reference sequence). Trimming at V came to 3 bases and at J to 1 base, leaving 6 bases not matched to a gene. This CDR3 is built from 15 residues. The CDR3 region has the DNA TGCAGTGCTAGGTGGACTAGCCGGCGCACAGATACGCAGTATTTT. It translates to CSARWTSRRTDTQYF.

This clonotype was counted ten times or more. The chain joins TRBV12-3 or TRBV12-4 to TRBJ2-6; D remains ambiguous. The CDR3 contains 19 residues. Trimming cost V 4 bases and J 4 bases, with 23 bases left between them. This CDR3 is CASSSLLGGGGLGANVLTF. DNA for the CDR3: TGTGCCAGCAGTTCACTGTTAGGTGGCGGTGGTCTCGGGGCCAACGTCCTGACTTTC.

This clonotype has just one count. The rearrangement links TRBV20-1 to TRBJ2-5; 10 nucleotides match TRBD2. CDR1 is DFQATT, CDR2 SNEGSKA, per germline (reference sequence). Trimming removed 5 bases from V and 5 bases from J; junction bases left unmatched: 5. This CDR3 has 13 amino acids. DNA for the CDR3: TGCAGTGCTTCAAGCGGGAGGGTTGAGACCCAGTACTTC. It is translated as CSASSGRVETQYF.

The rearrangement uses TRBV3-1 and TRBJ1-3, with D perhaps TRBD1 (5 bases). CDR3 length: 17 residues. Trimming left V 1 base short and J 2 bases short, with 15 bases between. Germline lookup yields CDR1 LGHDT and CDR2 YNNKEL (reference sequence). The CDR3 bases are TGTGCCAGCAGCCAAGCCTCGGGGGTATCTGCTGGAAACACCATATATTTT. Amino acids: CASSQASGVSAGNTIYF. The full variable domain, completed using reference TRBV3-1 and TRBJ1-3, is DTAVSQTPKYLVTQMGNDKSIKCEQNLGHDTMYWYKQDSKKFLKIMFSYNNKELIINETVPNRFSPKSPDKAHLNLHINSLELGDSAVYFCASSQASGVSAGNTIYFGEGSWLTVV.

This CDR3 reads CASSILAGAGEQYF. The CDR3 DNA sequence: TGTGCCAGTAGTATTCTAGCGGGAGCAGGTGAGCAGTACTTC. V gene TRBV19 combines with J gene TRBJ2-7; the match to TRBD2 covers 10 bases. The length of the CDR3 is 14 residues. The J segment lost 7 bases and the V segment lost 3 bases, leaving 6 bases of the junction unmatched. The germline V gene has CDR1 LNHDA and CDR2 SQIVND (reference sequence). The variable domain in full, completed from reference TRBV19 and TRBJ2-7, reads DGGITQSPKYLFRKEGQNVTLSCEQNLNHDAMYWYRQDPGQGLRLIYYSQIVNDFQKGDIAEGYSVSREKKESFPLTVTSAQKNPTAFYLCASSILAGAGEQYFGPGTRLTVT.

The V gene is TRBV28, the J gene TRBJ1-5; D gene ambiguous. In germline, CDR1 is MDHEN, CDR2 SYDVKM. This CDR3 has 16 residues. V was trimmed by 3 bases and J by 4 bases, leaving 16 bases between them. This CDR3 reads CASSLEAGPGNQPQHF. DNA for the CDR3: TGTGCCAGCAGTTTGGAGGCGGGCCCTGGGAATCAGCCCCAGCATTTT.